A single TCR beta chain is shown here with its context. This clonotype was seen a few times. It lacks a known antigen. Qualities for individual bases were not recorded, and no much larger clone is one base off. The sample is drawn from a study of blood T cells in healthy people across ages (dated by TCRdb to the mid-2010s). For the study in its entirety: In model experiments, template switching captured roughly one uniquely barcoded TCR beta cDNA molecule for every two T cells. To track age-related changes in TCR beta repertoire diversity, the study relied on deep sequencing normalized with unique cDNA molecular identifiers. Donors were grouped into four age groups: young (average approximately 15 years), middle-aged (roughly 37), aged (around 56) and long-lived (approximately 75). Two additional independent replicas of 1 million unique cDNA reads from the same blood draw were analyzed for two donors (one aged 18 to 30 and one aged 80 or older). The full study reports these points: The long-lived group showed more naive CD4+ T cells, fewer expanded clones and increased TCR diversity than the aged group, suggesting age selection. Observed TCR beta diversity correlated strongly with the percentage of naive T cells measured by flow cytometry. Because profiling used bulk unsorted PBMCs, naive and antigen-experienced compartments could not be compared conclusively. Estimates of total diversity from one million sequenced T cells were regarded as lower bounds and underestimates. Because the CMV infection status of the donors was unknown, age-related changes in expanded clonotypes may potentially have been confounded. As age increased, observed TCR beta diversity per million T cells dropped in a roughly linear way, and a significant reduction was already evident by age 40.

The germline V gene gives CDR1 as SGHVS and CDR2 as FNYEAQ. The CDR3, from cysteine to phenylalanine, totals 13 residues. Only the CDR3 DNA stays, 39 bases, in frame from base 1. Donors were 40 or so systemically healthy Caucasian individuals from Russia aged roughly 6 to 90 years. About 9.8 milliliters of peripheral blood were drawn from each donor into EDTA-treated Vacutainer tubes. Ficoll-Paque density-gradient centrifugation was used to isolate PBMCs, with at least 7 million obtained per sample. Trizol reagent was used to extract total RNA from the PBMCs, yielding at least 5 micrograms per sample. Naive CD45RAhigh/CD27high T cell percentages were measured by flow cytometry on a PBMC aliquot from every donor. Receptor amplification or capture employed 5' RACE. The sequencer was an Illumina HiSeq 2500. The second PCR ran for about 7 to 11 cycles and used a J-beta primer mix along with a sample-barcoded 5' primer. A unique molecular identifier was introduced onto each TCR beta cDNA molecule by a template-switch 5' adaptor carrying 12 random nucleotides. Each sample yielded at least 2.5 million CDR3-containing paired-end reads. First-strand cDNA was synthesized from all RNA with the Mint cDNA synthesis kit, primed by a TRBC-specific oligonucleotide. After uracil-DNA glycosylase treatment, a first 18-cycle PCR used universal primers M1SS and BC2_uni_R on all cDNA. The published analysis was carried out like this. Each sample was normalized by randomly selecting 1 million high-quality reads, each carrying a distinct molecular identifier. Reads with shared molecular identifiers were discarded instead of being binned into consensus sequences. MiTCR, run with a Q25 quality threshold and the strictest error-elimination algorithm, handled CDR3 identification, clonotype clustering and error correction. Lower-bound total TCR beta diversity was estimated with a nonparametric unseen species model using Euler transformation. TCRdb trimmed public reads at Q25 via fastp, called clones via MiXCR and kept in-frame beta chains. All rows with the same CDR3 protein become a single entry with the most common DNA and genes. The V and J calls were determined by TCRdb, not by the authors. The sample contains approximately 780,000 distinct CDR3 sequences, roughly 24% of them found a single time. The top ten constitute about 3% of the sample.

The same sample was also studied in work on T cells of mothers and their children. Drawing on the second study: Nine systemically healthy Caucasian individuals served as donors, namely three mothers together with their six children. cDNA synthesis used all of the extracted RNA, with around 1.4 ug of RNA in each 15 ul reaction. In the second PCR, the M1S primer introduced both the sample barcodes and 2-4 random nucleotides. Over 9 million TCR beta CDR3 reads came from each mother, compared with about 3.2 million reads from each child. In both related and unrelated pairs, thymic selection shapes the output of TCR recombination in a similar way, with inherited differences having only a minor effect. Normalized repertoire overlap in related mother-child pairs was always slightly higher than in unrelated mother-child pairs, but the difference was never significant. No persistent microchimeric T cell clones were found, with a detection sensitivity of around 100 clones per million clonotypes. Deep NGS was used in the study to compare the TCR beta repertoires of mothers and children and to look for features that separate related mother-child pairs from unrelated individuals. Mothers averaged 40 +/- 4 years of age and children averaged roughly 11 +/- 4 years. After adapter ligation was performed with NEBNext reagents, the libraries were sequenced on an Illumina HiSeq 2000 with 100+100 nt paired-end reads. To avoid cross-contamination, the mother libraries and the child libraries were prepared a month apart and sequenced in separate runs. For each donor, between about 500,000 and 2,200,000 distinct TCR beta clonotypes were identified. Naive TCR beta clonotypes were estimated from low-frequency clonotypes matched to each donor's FACS-determined naive share, without sorting.

The clonotype comes from a boy younger than 18 in good health. Sequenced sample: blood. The V and J segments used are TRBV7-6 and TRBJ2-5; the D segment could be TRBD2, given 6 matching bases. TRBJ2-7 explains the end of the DNA better; the J call may be wrong. Here the CDR3 is given as CASSQSRGYEQYF. The DNA sequence is TGTGCCAGCAGCCAGAGTCGGGGGTACGAGCAGTACTTC.